The 28 T cell receptor beta chains listed next were all sequenced from one sample in a study of T cells in Graves' hyperthyroidism and ophthalmopathy. TCR beta CDR3 regions were amplified from RNA. Primed by the HTBI set, a first-round RT-PCR was run on the TCR CDR3. TCRdb passed the multiplex PCR reads through MiXCR, listing each CDR3 protein once. The table shows 300,000 to 350,000 distinct CDR3 sequences, with around a sixth occurring only once. Sequenced material: blood. The source is a man aged 30 to 39 with Graves' hyperthyroidism.

The chain has TRBV5-1 and TRBJ2-1; 15 nucleotides match TRBD2. Germline V gene lookup returns CDR1 SGHRS and CDR2 YFSETQ. The CDR3 runs to 19 residues. J gave up 2 bases and V 1 base, and 7 bases lay outside the gene matches. The CDR3 sequence is CASSLFGTSGRQTYNEQFF. In DNA form, the CDR3 reads TGCGCCAGCAGCTTGTTTGGGACTAGCGGGAGGCAAACCTACAATGAGCAGTTCTTC. Based on the CDR3 plus reference TRBV5-1 and TRBJ2-1, the full variable domain is KAGVTQTPRYLIKTRGQQVTLSCSPISGHRSVSWYQQTPGQGLQFLFEYFSETQRNKGNFPGRFSGRQFSNSRSEMNVSTLELGDSALYLCASSLFGTSGRQTYNEQFFGPGTRLTVL.

CDR3 sequence: CASSLTGTDNSPLHF. CDR3 coding DNA: TGTGCCAGCAGTTTAACCGGGACAGATAATTCACCCCTCCACTTT. This chain joins TRBV28 and TRBJ1-6; 7 bases align to TRBD1. The CDR3 has 15 residues. The germline V gene has CDR1 MDHEN and CDR2 SYDVKM. Unmatched junction bases numbered 3, after V lost 2 bases and J lost 5 bases.

In its sample, this clonotype was seen many times. J is TRBJ2-7 and V is TRBV28; TRBD2 matches at 10 bases. The length of the CDR3 is 16 residues. J lost 3 bases, V lost 5 bases, and 10 bases had no gene match. Germline CDR1 and CDR2: MDHEN and SYDVKM. This chain's CDR3 is CASSPPGTSVLYEQYF. The CDR3 region has the DNA TGTGCCAGCAGTCCCCCCGGGACTAGCGTGCTCTACGAGCAGTACTTC.

The J gene is TRBJ1-3, the V gene TRBV20-1; D might be TRBD1 (5 bases). The germline CDR1 and CDR2 sequences are DFQATT and SNEGSKA (reference sequence). The CDR3 covers 13 residues. Deletions cut 5 bases from V and 2 bases from J, with 10 bases between. The CDR3 here is CSAPGRTGNTIYF. The CDR3, as DNA: TGCAGTGCTCCAGGGAGGACTGGAAACACCATATATTTT.

Notes on this clonotype: The missing conserved phenylalanine or tryptophan at the end of this CDR3 makes a read error likely. The rearrangement joins TRBV6-1 to TRBJ2-1; TRBD2 matches at 8 bases. The trim removed 5 bases at V and 8 bases at J, leaving 14 bases unmatched. CDR3 length: 16 residues. Germline loops: CDR1 MNHNS, CDR2 SASEGT. This CDR3 reads CASSPLGTRLYDEQFL. DNA of the CDR3: TGTGCCAGCAGTCCCTTAGGGACTAGGTTATATGATGAGCAGTTCCTC.

The V call is TRBV7-2, the J call TRBJ2-1; D possibly corresponds to TRBD1 (5 bases). The CDR3 has 16 amino acids. Trimming cost V 0 bases and J 10 bases, with 19 bases left between them. Germline CDR1 SGHTA, CDR2 FQGNSA. The CDR3 sequence is CASSLAVRVPEREQFF. CDR3 in DNA: TGTGCCAGCAGCTTAGCGGTCAGGGTCCCTGAAAGAGAGCAGTTCTTC. Full variable domain (outside the CDR3, taken from reference TRBV7-2 and TRBJ2-1): GAGVSQSPSNKVTEKGKDVELRCDPISGHTALYWYRQSLGQGLEFLIYFQGNSAPDKSGLPSDRFSAERTGGSVSTLTIQRTQQEDSAVYLCASSLAVRVPEREQFFGPGTRLTVL.

This clonotype was observed many times. This CDR3 reads CATSDPRTGRYEQYF. The CDR3, as DNA: TGTGCCACCAGTGACCCCCGGACAGGGAGATACGAGCAGTACTTC. V and J are TRBV24-1 and TRBJ2-7; 8 nucleotides align to TRBD1. Germline V gene data show CDR1 as KGHDR and CDR2 as SFDVKD. This CDR3 contains 15 residues. Germline trimming cut 4 bases from V and 4 bases from J; bases unmatched to any gene: 8.

This clonotype came up many times. The rearrangement joins TRBV12-3 or TRBV12-4 to TRBJ2-3, with a possible D match to TRBD1 (5 bases). V was pared by 5 bases and J by 10 bases, with 13 bases between. This CDR3 region has 12 residues. The CDR3 coding sequence is TGTGCCAGCAGTGCAGGGATTTCGGCGCAGTATTTT. The encoded protein is CASSAGISAQYF.

The chain is built from TRBV5-6 and TRBJ2-3, with TRBD2 matching 9 bases. J was trimmed by 7 bases and V by 4 bases; bases with no gene match: 7. The CDR3 runs to 14 residues. Germline V gives CDR1 SGHDT, CDR2 YYEEEE. CDR3 sequence reads: CASSPELAGYTQYF. The CDR3 nucleotides are TGTGCCAGCAGCCCGGAACTAGCGGGCTATACGCAGTATTTT. The full variable domain, in which reference TRBV5-6 and TRBJ2-3 provide the parts outside the CDR3, is DAGVTQSPTHLIKTRGQQVTLRCSPKSGHDTVSWYQQALGQGPQFIFQYYEEEERQRGNFPDRFSGHQFPNYSSELNVNALLLGDSALYLCASSPELAGYTQYFGPGTRLTVL.

In its sample, this clonotype was seen a few times. The chain has TRBV7-3 and TRBJ2-1; TRBD2 aligns across 7 bases. V was clipped by 3 bases and J by 4 bases; unmatched bases: 9. Germline CDR1 is SGHTA and CDR2 is FQGTGA. The CDR3 contains 16 residues. The CDR3 DNA reads TGTGCCAGCAGCTTCACCGGGACTAACAGGTACAATGAGCAGTTCTTC. This gives the protein CASSFTGTNRYNEQFF.

Comments on this clonotype: A much larger clonotype is one base distant, so this may be a read error. The CDR3 DNA reads as TGTGCCAGCTCACCCGGGACTAGCAACTACGAGCAGTACTTC. This translates into CASSPGTSNYEQYF. This rearrangement joins TRBV18 to TRBJ2-7; 9 nucleotides agree with TRBD2. The length of the CDR3 is 14 residues. The germline gives CDR1 KGHSH, CDR2 LQKENI. V shed 3 bases and J 3 bases; nucleotides not matched to a gene: 3.

The table lists this clonotype with many counts. The V gene is TRBV30, the J gene TRBJ1-5, with a weak D call TRBD1 (5 bases). Trimming pared 2 bases from V and 0 bases from J, leaving 11 bases between. The CDR3 has 15 residues. Germline lookup yields CDR1 GTSNPN and CDR2 SVGIG (reference sequence). This CDR3 reads CAWSPRGTSNQPQHF. For the CDR3, the DNA is TGTGCCTGGAGTCCCCGGGGGACTAGCAATCAGCCCCAGCATTTT.

Ten or more counts support this clonotype. The chain has TRBV20-1 and TRBJ2-1; the D gene is possibly TRBD1 (6 bases). CDR3 size: 12 residues. V lost 6 bases to trimming and J lost 8 bases, with 14 bases between them. Germline V gene sequence: CDR1 DFQATT, CDR2 SNEGSKA (reference sequence). CDR3 sequence (DNA): TGCAGTGCGGTTCAGGGGTTTGATGAGCAGTTCTTC. This translates into CSAVQGFDEQFF.

Ten or more counts support this clonotype. The J gene is TRBJ2-1, the V gene TRBV3-1; no definite D call. V lost 0 bases to trimming and J lost 4 bases, with 7 bases between them. The germline gives CDR1 LGHDT, CDR2 YNNKEL (reference sequence). The CDR3 runs 14 residues. The CDR3 nucleotides are TGTGCCAGCAGCCAAGATCGGCGGTACAATGAGCAGTTCTTC. Translated: CASSQDRRYNEQFF.

This clonotype showed up many times. The rearrangement joins TRBV5-1 to TRBJ2-7; D is unresolved. Deletions cut 0 bases from V and 5 bases from J, with 6 bases between. This CDR3 comprises 12 residues. Germline V gene sequence: CDR1 SGHRS, CDR2 YFSETQ. The CDR3 nucleotides read TGCGCCAGCAGCTTGGAGGGCCACGAGCAGTACTTC. Translation: CASSLEGHEQYF.

This clonotype occurred a few times. The chain employs TRBV4-1 and TRBJ1-1, with TRBD1 as a possible D gene (6 bases). Trimming took 4 bases from V and 5 from J, leaving 11 bases between them. This CDR3 comprises 13 residues. Germline lookup yields CDR1 MGHRA and CDR2 YSYEKL. The chain's CDR3 is CASSLQGRTEAFF. The CDR3 DNA sequence: TGCGCCAGCAGCCTCCAGGGGCGGACTGAAGCTTTCTTT.

This clonotype was detected many times. V and J are TRBV6-6 and TRBJ2-1, with D possibly matching TRBD2 (6 bases). The germline CDR1 and CDR2 sequences are MNHNY and SVGAGI (reference sequence). V was clipped by 0 bases and J by 4 bases, with 19 bases between them. This CDR3 comprises 18 residues. This CDR3 reads CASSYSRVGGGKYNEQFF. CDR3 nucleotides: TGTGCCAGCAGTTACTCGAGGGTTGGTGGGGGGAAATACAATGAGCAGTTCTTC.

Details on this clonotype: A single base separates this from a much larger clone, so it may be a read error. The chain has TRBV5-1 and TRBJ2-2; 7 nucleotides match TRBD1. CDR1 SGHRS and CDR2 YFSETQ come from the germline V gene. There are 15 residues in the CDR3. CDR3: CASSPDRVNTGEQFF. CDR3 DNA: TGCGCCAGCAGCCCAGACAGGGTGAACACCGGGGAGCAGTTTTTT.

The rearrangement links TRBV5-1 to TRBJ2-7; 9 bases map to TRBD1. This CDR3 contains 14 residues. Germline CDR1 SGHRS, CDR2 YFSETQ. The V and J ends lost 4 bases and 5 bases, in that order; junction bases with no gene match: 7. CDR3 DNA: TGCGCCAGCAGCGCGACAGGGGGTACCCACGAGCAGTACTTC. This translates into CASSATGGTHEQYF.

The chain has TRBV7-9 and TRBJ2-1; the match to TRBD2 covers 16 bases. J gave up 0 bases and V 4 bases, and 6 bases lay outside the gene matches. Germline V gene data show CDR1 as SEHNR and CDR2 as FQNEAQ (reference sequence). The CDR3 runs to 19 residues. The CDR3 reads CASSWGLAGGRSSYNEQFF. CDR3 bases: TGTGCCAGCAGCTGGGGACTAGCGGGAGGGAGGAGCTCCTACAATGAGCAGTTCTTC.

This clonotype came up many times. The chain couples TRBV20-1 to TRBJ2-7; 12 nucleotides match TRBD1. Germline V gives CDR1 DFQATT, CDR2 SNEGSKA (reference sequence). The CDR3 covers 14 residues. Germline trimming cut 3 bases from V and 7 bases from J; bases unmatched to any gene: 7. CDR3 DNA: TGCAGTGCTAGTTCCGGGACAGGGGGCCGGGAGCAGTACTTC. Encoded protein: CSASSGTGGREQYF.

This clonotype was seen at least ten times. The chain recombines TRBV12-3 or TRBV12-4 with TRBJ1-2; D gene unclear. The CDR3 extends over 13 amino acids. V was cut by 0 bases and J by 1 base, with 3 bases left in between. In nucleotides, the CDR3 is TGTGCCAGCAGTTTAGCACTTAACTATGGCTACACCTTC. Protein: CASSLALNYGYTF.

This clonotype has just a few counts. V usage is TRBV9 and J usage is TRBJ1-6, with D uncertain. CDR1 is SGDLS, CDR2 YYNGEE, per germline. The CDR3 has 17 amino acids. The germline V and J ends were trimmed by 0 bases and 0 bases, with 10 bases remaining between them. CDR3 sequence reads: CASSVGGTDSYNSPLHF. Here the CDR3 DNA reads TGTGCCAGCAGCGTAGGGGGAACTGACTCCTATAATTCACCCCTCCACTTT. Looking up the rest from reference TRBV9 and TRBJ1-6 gives the full variable domain: DSGVTQTPKHLITATGQRVTLRCSPRSGDLSVYWYQQSLDQGLQFLIQYYNGEERAKGNILERFSAQQFPDLHSELNLSSLELGDSALYFCASSVGGTDSYNSPLHFGNGTRLTVT.

Concerning this clonotype itself: One end of the junction does not line up with germline, which may come from a read error. The chain joins TRBV5-5 to TRBJ2-1; D is possibly TRBD2 (5 bases). CDR1 is SGHKS, CDR2 YYEKEE, per germline (reference sequence). The CDR3 length is 15 residues. The CDR3 is CASNSQGGSYNEQFF. CDR3 DNA: TGCGCCAGCAACTCCCAAGGAGGATCCTACAATGAGCAGTTCTTC.

The chain has TRBV5-4 and TRBJ1-1, with D possibly matching TRBD1 (5 bases). CDR1 and CDR2 (germline): SGHNT, YYREEE (reference sequence). The ends were cut back, 4 bases at V and 2 bases at J, with 15 bases in the middle. The CDR3 covers 15 residues. CDR3: CASSPKRTSNTEAFF. CDR3 nucleotides: TGTGCCAGCAGCCCCAAACGGACATCTAACACTGAAGCTTTCTTT. Together with reference TRBV5-4 and TRBJ1-1, the CDR3 gives the full variable domain: ETGVTQSPTHLIKTRGQQVTLRCSSQSGHNTVSWYQQALGQGPQFIFQYYREEENGRGNFPPRFSGLQFPNYSSELNVNALELDDSALYLCASSPKRTSNTEAFFGQGTRLTVV.

In its sample, this clonotype was seen many times. V gene TRBV12-3 or TRBV12-4 combines with J gene TRBJ2-7; a possible D gene is TRBD1 (6 bases). This CDR3 region has 12 residues. V lost 6 bases to trimming and J lost 5 bases, with 11 bases between them. CDR3 nucleotides: TGTGCCAGCAGCAAGGGGGTAAACGAGCAGTACTTC. It encodes CASSKGVNEQYF.

This chain uses TRBV24-1 with TRBJ1-2; 8 positions agree with TRBD1. Losses at the gene ends were 9 bases for V and 3 bases for J; bases not matched to a gene: 2. Germline CDR1 reads KGHDR; CDR2 reads SFDVKD. The CDR3 extends over 12 amino acids. The CDR3: CATSQGDYGYTF. The DNA for the CDR3 is TGTGCCACCTCACAGGGGGACTATGGCTACACCTTC.

This clonotype was detected a few times. The chain uses TRBV19 and TRBJ2-7; 9 bases map to TRBD2. This CDR3 comprises 13 residues. Trimming at V came to 9 bases and at J to 7 bases, leaving 10 bases not matched to a gene. Germline V gives CDR1 LNHDA, CDR2 SQIVND (reference sequence). CDR3 sequence reads: CASRLAGEDEQYF. CDR3 DNA: TGTGCCAGCAGATTAGCGGGAGAAGATGAGCAGTACTTC.